This TCR beta chain was recorded in a study of blood T cell repertoires in COVID-19. At the level of the study: Sources were T cells, B-cell-depleted T cells, or PBMCs; the material itself was cDNA or gDNA.

The method was immunoSEQ multiplex PCR; TCRdb's version includes in-frame clones alone and lacks a portion of them. The sample has 120,000 or so clones, about four fifths seen once; the top ten hold roughly 10%. Germline V gene sequence: CDR1 MDHEN, CDR2 SYDVKM. This CDR3 spans 13 amino acids. The V gene lost 5 bases and the J gene lost 1 base, with 8 bases spanning the gap. The specimen sequenced was peripheral blood. The TCR originated in a man aged 55 to 70 with acute or convalescent COVID-19. The rearrangement uses TRBV28 and TRBJ1-2; tentatively, D is TRBD1 (5 bases). CDR3 coding DNA: TGTGCCAGCAGTCTCAGGGTTAACTATGGCTACACCTTC. Translated, it gives CASSLRVNYGYTF.